A selection of T cell receptor beta chains follows, all from one sample in a study of T cells in Graves' hyperthyroidism and ophthalmopathy. Each CDR3 protein gets one entry after TCRdb re-called the multiplex PCR reads with MiXCR. The table lists about 660,000 distinct CDR3 sequences, 45% of them singletons. The source material was peripheral blood or thyroid tissue (not recorded which). All receptors come from an adult man with Graves' disease, either hyperthyroidism or ophthalmopathy (not recorded which). Each CDR3 is given with its conserved first and last residue. D genes are given only for firm matches. Clone size is not always given. Where it is, it says once, few, many or a class for expanded clones.

j_gene	d_gene	v_gene	abundance	CDR3aa	CDR3nt
TRBJ1-6	TRBD1	TRBV6-5	.	CASTLGQGDNSPLHF	TGTGCCAGCACTCTCGGACAGGGGGATAATTCACCCCTCCACTTT
TRBJ2-7	TRBD1	TRBV4-3	few	CASSQIGQGFHEQYF	TGCGCCAGCAGCCAGATCGGACAGGGCTTCCACGAGCAGTACTTC
TRBJ1-5	.	TRBV29-1	many	CSVLGAGVGNQPQHF	TGCAGCGTTCTTGGGGCAGGGGTGGGGAATCAGCCCCAGCATTTT
TRBJ2-7	TRBD1	TRBV6-6	.	CASSYEGRGPYEQYF	TGTGCCAGCAGTTACGAAGGCAGGGGGCCCTACGAGCAGTACTTC
TRBJ1-1	.	TRBV2	.	CASSLFDLNTEAFF	TGTGCCAGCAGCCTCTTCGACTTGAACACTGAAGCTTTCTTT
TRBJ1-4	.	TRBV7-2	few	CASSLEGGTNEKLFF	TGTGCCAGCAGCCTTGAGGGGGGGACTAATGAAAAACTGTTTTTT
TRBJ2-7	TRBD2	TRBV2	.	CASSSRAARLAGTYEQYF	TGTGCCAGCAGTTCCCGAGCGGCGAGACTAGCGGGGACCTACGAGCAGTACTTC
TRBJ2-5	TRBD2	TRBV9	many	CASSLSGRDETQYF	TGTGCCAGCAGCCTTAGCGGGAGGGACGAGACCCAGTACTTC
TRBJ1-2	.	TRBV19	few	CASRIDRTANYGYTF	TGTGCCAGTAGGATCGACAGGACTGCTAACTATGGCTACACCTTC
TRBJ2-5	TRBD2	TRBV20-1	.	CSARGLAGGQETQYF	TGCAGTGCTAGAGGACTAGCGGGAGGTCAGGAGACCCAGTACTTC
TRBJ1-2	.	TRBV2	.	CASTRRDGVYGYTF	TGTGCCAGCACCCGTAGGGATGGAGTCTATGGCTACACCTTC
TRBJ2-5	TRBD1	TRBV6-1	.	CASRGQVGQETQYF	TGTGCCAGCAGGGGACAGGTTGGACAAGAGACCCAGTACTTC
TRBJ2-7	TRBD1	TRBV7-3	.	CASSPTLAAGQGYEQYF	TGTGCCAGCAGCCCCACCCTAGCAGCCGGACAGGGGTACGAGCAGTACTTC
TRBJ2-5	.	TRBV7-8	many	CASSLITAETQYF	TGTGCCAGCAGCTTAATCACCGCAGAGACCCAGTACTTC
TRBJ1-1	TRBD1	TRBV10-2	.	CASSHWGQPNTEAFF	TGTGCCAGCAGCCACTGGGGACAGCCGAACACTGAAGCTTTCTTT
TRBJ1-1	TRBD1	TRBV7-2	.	CASSSVQGASTEAFF	TGCGCCAGCAGCTCTGTACAGGGGGCCAGTACTGAAGCTTTCTTT
TRBJ2-7	TRBD1	TRBV10-3	.	CAISQRADRYEQYF	TGTGCCATCAGCCAACGAGCGGACAGGTACGAGCAGTACTTC
TRBJ2-5	.	TRBV5-1	.	CASRIQETQYF	TGCGCCAGCAGGATTCAAGAGACCCAGTACTTC
TRBJ1-2	.	TRBV5-1	.	CASSLDEEGANYGYTF	TGCGCCAGCAGCTTGGACGAAGAAGGGGCTAACTATGGCTACACCTTC
TRBJ1-2	TRBD1	TRBV7-7	many	CASSVWDSKDGYTF	TGTGCTAGCAGCGTGTGGGACAGCAAAGACGGCTACACCTTC
TRBJ2-6	.	TRBV7-2	.	CASSAWDSGANVLTF	TGTGCCAGCAGCGCATGGGACTCTGGGGCCAACGTCCTGACTTTC
TRBJ1-6	TRBD1	TRBV25-1	.	CASSDPGQGETNSPLHF	TGTGCCAGCAGTGACCCAGGACAGGGAGAGACTAATTCACCCCTCCACTTT
TRBJ1-2	.	TRBV29-1	.	CSVEDEGQGYTF	TGCAGCGTTGAAGATGAGGGTCAGGGCTACACCTTC
TRBJ1-6	.	TRBV2	.	CASSLGLVGGGSPLHF	TGTGCCAGCAGTTTGGGGCTGGTCGGGGGGGGTTCACCCCTCCACTTT
TRBJ1-2	.	TRBV7-2	many	CASSLVGVNYGYTF	TGTGCCAGCAGCTTAGTAGGGGTTAACTATGGCTACACCTTC
TRBJ1-2	TRBD1	TRBV20-1	few	CSGPQGLLYGYTF	TGCAGTGGCCCACAGGGGCTCCTCTATGGCTACACCTTC
TRBJ1-6	.	TRBV9	.	CASWGSYNSPLHF	TGTGCCAGCTGGGGCTCCTATAATTCACCCCTCCACTTT
TRBJ1-2	.	TRBV25-1	.	CASSELGGPDGYTF	TGTGCCAGCAGTGAACTCGGGGGCCCGGATGGCTACACCTTC
TRBJ2-7	.	TRBV2	.	CASSDGAGHSGSGYEQYF	TGTGCCAGCAGTGATGGGGCGGGACACTCAGGCTCTGGCTACGAGCAGTACTTC
TRBJ1-6	.	TRBV19	many	CASSWAKPNSPLHF	TGTGCCAGTAGTTGGGCCAAGCCCAATTCACCCCTCCACTTT
TRBJ1-3	.	TRBV9	many	CASSLSTGTGNTIYF	TGTGCCAGCAGCTTAAGTACAGGGACTGGAAACACCATATATTTT
TRBJ1-5	.	TRBV7-8	few	CASSPSGGVQPQHF	TGTGCCAGCAGCCCCTCAGGTGGGGTTCAGCCCCAGCATTTT
TRBJ1-2	.	TRBV6-6	.	CASRMVGPKNYYGYTF	TGTGCCAGCAGAATGGTGGGGCCCAAGAATTACTATGGCTACACCTTC
TRBJ1-2	.	TRBV20-1	.	CSARDAQEYGYTF	TGCAGTGCTAGAGATGCGCAGGAGTATGGCTACACCTTC
TRBJ2-7	.	TRBV12-3/TRBV12-4	.	CASSLGPKSYEQYF	TGTGCCAGCAGTTTAGGACCCAAATCCTACGAGCAGTACTTC
TRBJ1-5	.	TRBV20-1	.	CSASAGAVSNQPQHF	TGCAGTGCTAGCGCAGGGGCCGTGAGCAATCAGCCCCAGCATTTT
TRBJ2-7	TRBD2	TRBV7-9	few	CASREGLAGSYEQYF	TGTGCCAGCAGAGAAGGACTAGCGGGATCCTACGAGCAGTACTTC
TRBJ2-2	TRBD2	TRBV2	.	CASSEGGTRDTGELFF	TGTGCCAGCAGCGAAGGAGGGACTAGGGACACCGGGGAGCTGTTTTTT
TRBJ1-5	TRBD1	TRBV6-6	.	CATRRGQGLNQPQHF	TGTGCCACCCGTCGGGGACAGGGTCTTAATCAGCCCCAGCATTTT
TRBJ2-7	TRBD2	TRBV5-1	.	CASSPSAGGSYEQYF	TGCGCCAGCAGCCCTTCAGCGGGAGGCTCCTACGAGCAGTACTTC
TRBJ2-5	.	TRBV5-1	.	CASSLGKAETQYF	TGCGCCAGCAGCTTGGGAAAGGCAGAGACCCAGTACTTC
TRBJ1-6	TRBD1	TRBV20-1	.	CSASGGQGGVSGNSPLHF	TGCAGTGCTAGTGGGGGACAGGGAGGGGTTAGCGGTAATTCACCCCTCCACTTT
TRBJ2-7	.	TRBV15	many	CATSRGGTNYEQYF	TGTGCCACCAGCAGAGGCGGGACAAACTACGAGCAGTACTTC
TRBJ1-2	.	TRBV12-3/TRBV12-4	.	CASNQGWDYGYTF	TGTGCCAGCAACCAGGGTTGGGACTATGGCTACACCTTC
TRBJ1-1	TRBD1	TRBV6-6	once	CASSRTGTGGTEAFF	TGTGCCAGCAGTCGGACCGGGACAGGGGGGACTGAAGCTTTCTTT
TRBJ2-7	TRBD1	TRBV7-8	.	CASSGGTGGIYEQYF	TGTGCCAGCAGCGGGGGGACAGGGGGGATCTACGAGCAGTACTTC
TRBJ1-2	TRBD1	TRBV2	once	CASSPRGQVFGYTF	TGTGCCAGCTCACCACGGGGACAGGTGTTTGGCTACACCTTC
TRBJ2-7	.	TRBV2	many	CASTRDGSYEQYF	TGTGCCAGCACCCGAGACGGCTCCTACGAGCAGTACTTC
TRBJ1-5	TRBD1	TRBV7-2	.	CASSAAQGGRPQHF	TGTGCCAGCAGCGCAGCCCAGGGGGGGAGGCCCCAGCATTTT
TRBJ1-3	.	TRBV15	.	CATSRIQVSGNTIYF	TGTGCCACCAGCAGGATCCAGGTCTCTGGAAACACCATATATTTT
TRBJ1-4	.	TRBV6-5	few	CASSEDWSGFGEKLFF	TGTGCCAGCAGTGAAGATTGGTCGGGATTCGGTGAAAAACTGTTTTTT
TRBJ2-7	TRBD2	TRBV6-1	.	CASSVAGEHYEQYF	TGTGCCAGCTCGGTGGCGGGGGAACACTACGAGCAGTACTTC
TRBJ2-7	.	TRBV7-9	.	CASSFGQYEQYF	TGTGCCAGCAGCTTCGGACAGTACGAGCAGTACTTC
TRBJ1-5	.	TRBV6-1	many	CASSLYRDNQPQHF	TGTGCCAGCAGTCTATACAGGGATAATCAGCCCCAGCATTTT
TRBJ1-1	TRBD1	TRBV9	.	CASSVQQGKVDTEAFF	TGTGCCAGCAGCGTACAACAGGGGAAGGTCGACACTGAGGCTTTCTTT
TRBJ1-1	.	TRBV10-1	few	CARDEAFF	TGCGCCAGAGACGAAGCTTTCTTT
TRBJ2-7	.	TRBV6-5	few	CASSLNSGAEQYF	TGTGCCAGCAGTTTGAATTCCGGGGCCGAGCAGTACTTC
TRBJ1-1	TRBD1	TRBV12-3/TRBV12-4	few	CASSPYRGPLEAFF	TGTGCCAGCAGTCCGTACAGGGGACCGCTTGAAGCTTTCTTT
TRBJ1-1	TRBD1	TRBV20-1	.	CSARDRGNREAFF	TGCAGTGCTCGTGACAGGGGGAACAGGGAAGCTTTCTTT
TRBJ1-6	.	TRBV2	many	CASTPGGNSPLHF	TGTGCCAGCACTCCGGGAGGTAATTCACCCCTCCACTTT